A single sample is the source of the 26 T cell receptor beta chains below, sequenced in a study of blood T cell repertoires in COVID-19. The table came from immunoSEQ multiplex PCR; TCRdb's copy has only in-frame clones and leaves some out. Of fewer than 150,000 clones in the sample, around nine tenths were seen once. The sequenced sample consisted of peripheral blood. The origin of the receptors is a middle-aged man with active or convalescent COVID-19.

This chain joins TRBV5-4 and TRBJ1-1; TRBD1 aligns across 10 bases. This CDR3 comprises 13 residues. V lost 3 bases and J lost 4; bases outside the gene matches: 0. CDR1 SGHNT and CDR2 YYREEE come from the germline V gene (reference sequence). CDR3 in DNA: TGTGCCAGCAGCTGGACAGGGGGCACTGAAGCTTTCTTT. Its protein is CASSWTGGTEAFF.

V is TRBV5-4 and J is TRBJ2-1, with no clear D. The CDR3 sequence is 12 residues long. The ends were cut back, 3 bases at V and 9 bases at J, with 10 bases in the middle. In germline, CDR1 is SGHNT, CDR2 YYREEE (reference sequence). The CDR3 here is CASSSQDIEQFF. The CDR3 DNA follows: TGTGCCAGCAGCTCCCAGGATATTGAGCAGTTCTTC.

This rearrangement joins TRBV6-5 to TRBJ1-1; D remains unclear. V was trimmed by 2 bases and J by 11 bases, leaving 18 bases between them. This CDR3 contains 14 residues. Germline V lookup: CDR1 MNHEY, CDR2 SVGAGI. Here the CDR3 DNA reads TGTGCCAGCAGTTACGGACTGGCAGGCCCTTGGGCTTTCTTT. Its protein product is CASSYGLAGPWAFF.

This chain connects TRBV7-3 to TRBJ2-1, with D possibly TRBD2 on 8 matching bases. Germline V gives CDR1 SGHTA, CDR2 FQGTGA. V lost 1 base and J 9 bases, leaving 16 bases between the germline ends. The CDR3 has 15 amino acids. The CDR3 reads CASSLRSGGGAEQFF. The DNA for the CDR3 is TGTGCCAGCAGCTTAAGGTCGGGAGGGGGCGCTGAGCAGTTCTTC. The full variable domain, rest sourced from reference TRBV7-3 and TRBJ2-1, is GAGVSQTPSNKVTEKGKYVELRCDPISGHTALYWYRQSLGQGPEFLIYFQGTGAADDSGLPNDRFFAVRPEGSVSTLKIQRTERGDSAVYLCASSLRSGGGAEQFFGPGTRLTVL.

The genes are TRBV11-2 and TRBJ2-2, with 11 bases matching TRBD2. From germline, CDR1 is SGHAT and CDR2 FQNNGV. This CDR3 comprises 16 residues. V was pared by 3 bases and J by 5 bases, with 5 bases of the junction left unmatched. The CDR3 DNA sequence: TGTGCCAGCAGCTTTACTAGCGGGAGTCCAACCGGGGAGCTGTTTTTT. It codes for CASSFTSGSPTGELFF.

This chain links TRBV24-1 with TRBJ2-5; weak D call: TRBD2 (5 bases). CDR1 and CDR2 from the germline V gene are KGHDR and SFDVKD. There are 15 residues in the CDR3. Trimming shortened V by 0 bases and J by 5 bases, and 12 bases separated the two germline ends. The CDR3 here is CATSDLREGRETQYF. In DNA, the CDR3 is TGTGCCACCAGTGATTTGCGGGAAGGGCGGGAGACCCAGTACTTC.

The chain employs TRBV18 and TRBJ1-1; D is possibly TRBD1 (6 bases). The CDR3 contains 13 residues. In germline, CDR1 is KGHSH, CDR2 LQKENI. V lost 6 bases to trimming and J lost 1 base, with 9 bases between them. The CDR3 DNA reads as TGTGCCAGCTCTGAACAGGGGAACACTGAAGCTTTCTTT. Protein sequence: CASSEQGNTEAFF.

This chain links TRBV5-1 with TRBJ1-6; 7 bases align to TRBD1. With 7 bases clipped from V and 6 bases from J, the junction kept 7 bases outside the gene matches. CDR3 size: 14 residues. The germline V gene encodes CDR1 SGHRS and CDR2 YFSETQ. DNA of the CDR3: TGCGCCAGCGGGACAGCTAGGGGTAATTCACCCCTCCACTTT. Translating it yields CASGTARGNSPLHF.

The chain has TRBV7-9 and TRBJ1-2; tentative D call: TRBD1 (5 bases). Trimming removed 7 bases from V and 4 bases from J, with 19 bases in between. The CDR3 totals 15 residues. Germline CDR1 reads SEHNR; CDR2 reads FQNEAQ (reference sequence). The CDR3 bases are TGTGCCAGCACCGAACAGGCCGGGGGGTCCTATGGCTACACCTTC. Its translation: CASTEQAGGSYGYTF.

V is TRBV5-1 and J is TRBJ2-5; D may be TRBD2 (6 bases). The germline V gene has CDR1 SGHRS and CDR2 YFSETQ. CDR3 length: 15 residues. With 3 bases removed from V and 0 bases from J, the gap between germline ends came to 12 bases. CDR3 loop: CASSYGDWYQETQYF. The CDR3 region has the DNA TGCGCCAGCAGCTATGGGGACTGGTACCAAGAGACCCAGTACTTC.

The gene calls are TRBV19 and TRBJ1-6; TRBD1 is a possible D gene (5 bases). Germline V gene lookup returns CDR1 LNHDA and CDR2 SQIVND (reference sequence). The CDR3 sequence is 14 residues long. Trimming stripped 8 bases from V and 10 bases from J, with 18 bases between. The CDR3 loop is CASSGTDRWSPLHF. The CDR3 region has the DNA TGTGCCAGTTCCGGGACTGATCGATGGTCACCCCTCCACTTT. Variable domain in full (rest from reference TRBV19 and TRBJ1-6): DGGITQSPKYLFRKEGQNVTLSCEQNLNHDAMYWYRQDPGQGLRLIYYSQIVNDFQKGDIAEGYSVSREKKESFPLTVTSAQKNPTAFYLCASSGTDRWSPLHFGNGTRLTVT.

The chain has TRBV5-6 and TRBJ2-3; TRBD2 matches 8 bases. Germline trimming cut 2 bases from V and 0 bases from J; bases unmatched to any gene: 8. The CDR3 runs 17 residues. Germline V gene lookup returns CDR1 SGHDT and CDR2 YYEEEE. This CDR3 is CASSFPPGRASTDTQYF. As DNA, the CDR3 is TGTGCCAGCAGCTTTCCTCCCGGGAGGGCTAGCACAGATACGCAGTATTTT.

The V and J genes are TRBV4-1 and TRBJ1-5, with 8 bases identical to TRBD1. Germline CDR1 MGHRA, CDR2 YSYEKL. V lost 5 bases and J lost 2; bases outside the gene matches: 5. This CDR3 comprises 15 residues. DNA for the CDR3: TGCGCCAGCAGCTACCCGGGACAGGGCAATCAGCCCCAGCATTTT. This translates into CASSYPGQGNQPQHF.

CDR3 nucleotide sequence: TGTGCCAGCTCACCAGGGGCTAGCGGTCATTACGAGCAGTACTTC. Translating gives CASSPGASGHYEQYF. The chain couples TRBV18 to TRBJ2-7; 7 bases map to TRBD2. V lost 2 bases and J lost 4; bases outside the gene matches: 8. This CDR3 region has 15 residues. Germline V gene data show CDR1 as KGHSH and CDR2 as LQKENI.

The gene calls are TRBV2 and TRBJ2-5, with a possible D match to TRBD1 (6 bases). This CDR3 has 12 residues. Germline V gene sequence: CDR1 SNHLY, CDR2 FYNNEI. The V gene lost 5 bases and the J gene lost 5 bases, with 9 bases spanning the gap. The DNA for the CDR3 is TGTGCCAGCAGTACACAGGGTGAGACCCAGTACTTC. Translation gives CASSTQGETQYF. The whole variable domain, remainder taken from reference TRBV2 and TRBJ2-5, is EPEVTQTPSHQVTQMGQEVILRCVPISNHLYFYWYRQILGQKVEFLVSFYNNEISEKSEIFDDQFSVERPDGSNFTLKIRSTKLEDSAMYFCASSTQGETQYFGPGTRLLVL.

The chain uses TRBV10-3 and TRBJ2-5; 9 nucleotides agree with TRBD2. Per the germline V gene, CDR1 is ENHRY and CDR2 is SYGVKD. The CDR3 loop spans 16 amino acids. V shed 4 bases and J 3 bases; nucleotides not matched to a gene: 9. The CDR3 sequence is CAISAVVAGAKETQYF. DNA for the CDR3: TGTGCCATCAGTGCGGTGGTAGCGGGAGCAAAAGAGACCCAGTACTTC.

The chain recombines TRBV28 with TRBJ1-1; a possible D gene is TRBD1 (6 bases). CDR3 length: 16 amino acids. Per the germline V gene, CDR1 is MDHEN and CDR2 is SYDVKM. V lost 7 bases, J lost 5 bases, and 23 bases lay in between. CDR3 region: CASIQPRWGLGTEAFF. The CDR3 DNA follows: TGTGCCAGCATCCAACCTCGCTGGGGGCTGGGAACTGAAGCTTTCTTT.

This clone was observed many times. The chain employs TRBV29-1 and TRBJ1-2, with unresolved D. There are 10 residues in the CDR3. V was pared by 6 bases and J by 1 base, with 3 bases between. Germline V lookup: CDR1 SQVTM, CDR2 ANQGSEA. The DNA for the CDR3 is TGCAGCGTCGGTAACTATGGCTACACCTTC. Amino acids: CSVGNYGYTF.

The chain combines TRBV28 with TRBJ1-2; TRBD1 agrees at 7 bases. Germline assignment: CDR1 MDHEN and CDR2 SYDVKM. J gave up 5 bases and V 8 bases, and 8 bases lay outside the gene matches. This CDR3 comprises 13 residues. CDR3 bases: TGTGCCAGCCAGACAGGGACCGGATATGGCTACACCTTC. Amino acid sequence: CASQTGTGYGYTF.

The rearrangement links TRBV6-5 to TRBJ2-1, with a weak D call TRBD2 (6 bases). Germline CDR1 is MNHEY and CDR2 is SVGAGI. The CDR3 extends over 15 amino acids. V lost 11 bases to trimming and J lost 2 bases, with 19 bases between them. The chain's CDR3 is CAASMTGDPYNEQFF. Here the CDR3 DNA reads TGTGCCGCCTCTATGACGGGAGACCCCTACAATGAGCAGTTCTTC.

This clone showed up many times. This chain joins TRBV29-1 and TRBJ1-2; D remains ambiguous. V lost 7 bases to trimming and J lost 2 bases, with 20 bases between them. The CDR3 spans 15 residues. Germline V gene data show CDR1 as SQVTM and CDR2 as ANQGSEA. DNA for the CDR3: TGCAGCGCATATCACCATTCGGAGACCAACTATGGCTACACCTTC. Translated, it gives CSAYHHSETNYGYTF.

This chain uses TRBV28 with TRBJ2-2, with a possible D match to TRBD2 (5 bases). V was cut by 9 bases and J by 2 bases, with 16 bases left in between. Germline CDR1 and CDR2: MDHEN and SYDVKM. The CDR3 covers 15 residues. In DNA, the CDR3 is TGTGCCAGTAATCCTTGGGGAGAAAACACCGGGGAGCTGTTTTTT. Translated: CASNPWGENTGELFF. Full variable domain (outside the CDR3, taken from reference TRBV28 and TRBJ2-2): DVKVTQSSRYLVKRTGEKVFLECVQDMDHENMFWYRQDPGLGLRLIYFSYDVKMKEKGDIPEGYSVSREKKERFSLILESASTNQTSMYLCASNPWGENTGELFFGEGSRLTVL.

The rearrangement joins TRBV19 to TRBJ2-1; TRBD2 matches at 9 bases. With V trimmed by 6 bases and J by 2 bases, 5 bases remained unmatched. The CDR3 loop spans 15 amino acids. Germline CDR1 and CDR2: LNHDA and SQIVND (reference sequence). The CDR3 coding sequence is TGTGCCAGTAGATGGGGCGGGAGGGCCTACAATGAGCAGTTCTTC. Amino acids: CASRWGGRAYNEQFF.

The gene calls are TRBV29-1 and TRBJ1-3; D remains unclear. V lost 5 bases and J 6 bases, leaving 11 bases between the germline ends. Germline V gene sequence: CDR1 SQVTM, CDR2 ANQGSEA. This CDR3 spans 12 amino acids. CDR3: CSVIGRENTIYF. The CDR3 DNA is TGCAGCGTTATTGGTCGGGAAAACACCATATATTTT.

The rearrangement uses TRBV10-3 and TRBJ2-3, with 8 nucleotides matching TRBD2. Germline assignment: CDR1 ENHRY and CDR2 SYGVKD. V shed 0 bases, J shed 11 bases, and the junction held 4 bases outside the gene matches. The CDR3 totals 13 residues. DNA for the CDR3: TGTGCCATCAGTGAGTCGACCGGGGGGGAGCAGTATTTT. This gives the protein CAISESTGGEQYF.

The genes are TRBV11-2 and TRBJ2-1; TRBD2 agrees at 9 bases. Germline assignment: CDR1 SGHAT and CDR2 FQNNGV. Trimming at V came to 8 bases and at J to 10 bases, leaving 21 bases not matched to a gene. CDR3 size: 17 residues. The chain's CDR3 is CASRVPLGAGGREEQFF. DNA of the CDR3: TGTGCCAGCCGAGTTCCCTTAGGGGCGGGAGGGAGAGAGGAGCAGTTCTTC.